This T cell receptor (beta chain) was retrieved from a study of vaccination effects on CD4 cells after COVID-19 (dated by TCRdb to 2021 to 2024). Some background on the complete study: Post-vaccine samples across the study were collected a median of 72 days after the second dose, with a range of 14 to 241. Cultures from other donors in the study were sequenced with the Oncomine TCR Beta short-read assay on an Illumina iSeq 100. In both COVID-19 convalescent patients and infection-naive vaccine recipients, the study compared SARS-CoV-2 spike-specific CD4+ TCR repertoires from before mRNA vaccination with those from after it. Altogether, some 10 COVID-19 convalescent patients and a handful of SARS-CoV-2-naive healthy vaccine recipients made up the full study. Paper-wide results and their limitations: Clones induced by infection and clones induced by vaccination both contracted markedly at late timepoints after vaccination, which fits with T cell responses waning over time. The study was limited by a small number of convalescent patients, and early post-infection timepoints were lacking. Among healthy vaccine recipients, nearly all vaccine-induced clones were SARS-CoV-2 mono-reactive, and just 1 of 255 was cross-reactive with common cold coronaviruses.

Library preparation employed the immunoSEQ multiplex PCR assay. DNA from the CD4+ T cells that had been cultured and isolated underwent TCR beta CDR3 sequencing. The source study handled its data this way. The analysis removed non-productive TCR sequences, trimmed reads to the CDR3 region, and retained only CDR3s that were 7 or more amino acids long. Antigen-specific clonotypes were identified using the MANAFEST web app by comparison of expansion in peptide wells against reference cultures. To be called positive, a clone needed expansion at FDR<0.05 compared with the reference and with all other wells, an odds ratio greater than 5, and a frequency greater than 0.1% in two replicate wells. A clonotype was defined as cross-reactive if the clonotype was significantly expanded both in SARS-CoV-2 spike wells and in at least one common cold coronavirus spike condition. Using the stringdist R package, CDR3 similarity was measured by Levenshtein distance, and unrooted trees were constructed with ape in R 3.6.1. TCRdb retrieved this table from immuneACCESS and kept in-frame rearrangements only. Not all clones are present; in checked studies, unresolved V genes account for under half, and no reason is known for the remainder. V, J and clone size are taken as reported in that table, and D and trimming were inferred from the DNA itself. The sample table holds some 30,000 clones, of which roughly 86% were seen once. The ten most abundant clones make up less than 1.6% of the sample.

There are 15 amino acids in the CDR3, from cysteine to phenylalanine inclusive. The kept DNA is CDR3 alone, 45 bases in frame from the first base. V and J lose 6 bases and 2 bases, and a span of 14 bases separates them. CDR1 and CDR2 were assigned from the germline V gene as KGHSH and LQKENI. On this clone: Its antigen specificity is not known. Per-nucleotide qualities are absent, and no much larger clonotype sits a single base away.

In the ViraFEST assay, PBMC were stimulated with viral peptide pools, and antigen-specific CD4+ T cell clonotypes were then identified by expansion using TCR sequencing. After around eleven days of culture, CD4+ T cells were isolated with the EasySep CD4+ T cell isolation kit. Participants received two doses of either the BNT162b2 or the mRNA-1273 mRNA SARS-CoV-2 vaccine. Negative nucleocapsid antibody results before and after vaccination confirmed that the healthy vaccine recipients had no prior SARS-CoV-2 infection. Each well held roughly 2.2 million PBMC cultured in IMDM containing around 5% human AB serum, 8 to 10 IU/ml IL-2 and gentamicin, along with roughly 10 ug/ml peptides. Half of the culture medium was replaced with fresh IL-2-containing medium on days 3 and 7. Unless noted otherwise, every peptide stimulation condition was grown in triplicate wells. Using Ficoll-Paque Plus gradient centrifugation, PBMC were separated from whole blood and then either used fresh or cryopreserved at -140C. The overlapping peptide pools covered the spike proteins of SARS-CoV-2 as well as those of the common cold coronaviruses HCoV-NL63, HCoV-OC43 and HCoV-229E. The QIAamp micro DNA kit was used to extract genomic DNA from the cultured CD4+ T cells.

The chain was built from TRBV18 and TRBJ2-1, and TRBD2 may be the D gene, going by 6 matching bases. The source was CD4+ T cells from PBMCs cultured with HCoV-NL63 spike peptides, collected after COVID-19 vaccination. The cell subset or site label for this specimen denotes: HCoV-NL63 spike overlapping peptide pool stimulation. This receptor was identified in a human donor who received a COVID-19 vaccine. Some clones in this sample may be carry-over from other donors' samples. Read as DNA, the sequence is TGTGCCAGCTCCCCAACCACGGGGGCCTACAATGAGCAGTTCTTC. This gives the protein CASSPTTGAYNEQFF.